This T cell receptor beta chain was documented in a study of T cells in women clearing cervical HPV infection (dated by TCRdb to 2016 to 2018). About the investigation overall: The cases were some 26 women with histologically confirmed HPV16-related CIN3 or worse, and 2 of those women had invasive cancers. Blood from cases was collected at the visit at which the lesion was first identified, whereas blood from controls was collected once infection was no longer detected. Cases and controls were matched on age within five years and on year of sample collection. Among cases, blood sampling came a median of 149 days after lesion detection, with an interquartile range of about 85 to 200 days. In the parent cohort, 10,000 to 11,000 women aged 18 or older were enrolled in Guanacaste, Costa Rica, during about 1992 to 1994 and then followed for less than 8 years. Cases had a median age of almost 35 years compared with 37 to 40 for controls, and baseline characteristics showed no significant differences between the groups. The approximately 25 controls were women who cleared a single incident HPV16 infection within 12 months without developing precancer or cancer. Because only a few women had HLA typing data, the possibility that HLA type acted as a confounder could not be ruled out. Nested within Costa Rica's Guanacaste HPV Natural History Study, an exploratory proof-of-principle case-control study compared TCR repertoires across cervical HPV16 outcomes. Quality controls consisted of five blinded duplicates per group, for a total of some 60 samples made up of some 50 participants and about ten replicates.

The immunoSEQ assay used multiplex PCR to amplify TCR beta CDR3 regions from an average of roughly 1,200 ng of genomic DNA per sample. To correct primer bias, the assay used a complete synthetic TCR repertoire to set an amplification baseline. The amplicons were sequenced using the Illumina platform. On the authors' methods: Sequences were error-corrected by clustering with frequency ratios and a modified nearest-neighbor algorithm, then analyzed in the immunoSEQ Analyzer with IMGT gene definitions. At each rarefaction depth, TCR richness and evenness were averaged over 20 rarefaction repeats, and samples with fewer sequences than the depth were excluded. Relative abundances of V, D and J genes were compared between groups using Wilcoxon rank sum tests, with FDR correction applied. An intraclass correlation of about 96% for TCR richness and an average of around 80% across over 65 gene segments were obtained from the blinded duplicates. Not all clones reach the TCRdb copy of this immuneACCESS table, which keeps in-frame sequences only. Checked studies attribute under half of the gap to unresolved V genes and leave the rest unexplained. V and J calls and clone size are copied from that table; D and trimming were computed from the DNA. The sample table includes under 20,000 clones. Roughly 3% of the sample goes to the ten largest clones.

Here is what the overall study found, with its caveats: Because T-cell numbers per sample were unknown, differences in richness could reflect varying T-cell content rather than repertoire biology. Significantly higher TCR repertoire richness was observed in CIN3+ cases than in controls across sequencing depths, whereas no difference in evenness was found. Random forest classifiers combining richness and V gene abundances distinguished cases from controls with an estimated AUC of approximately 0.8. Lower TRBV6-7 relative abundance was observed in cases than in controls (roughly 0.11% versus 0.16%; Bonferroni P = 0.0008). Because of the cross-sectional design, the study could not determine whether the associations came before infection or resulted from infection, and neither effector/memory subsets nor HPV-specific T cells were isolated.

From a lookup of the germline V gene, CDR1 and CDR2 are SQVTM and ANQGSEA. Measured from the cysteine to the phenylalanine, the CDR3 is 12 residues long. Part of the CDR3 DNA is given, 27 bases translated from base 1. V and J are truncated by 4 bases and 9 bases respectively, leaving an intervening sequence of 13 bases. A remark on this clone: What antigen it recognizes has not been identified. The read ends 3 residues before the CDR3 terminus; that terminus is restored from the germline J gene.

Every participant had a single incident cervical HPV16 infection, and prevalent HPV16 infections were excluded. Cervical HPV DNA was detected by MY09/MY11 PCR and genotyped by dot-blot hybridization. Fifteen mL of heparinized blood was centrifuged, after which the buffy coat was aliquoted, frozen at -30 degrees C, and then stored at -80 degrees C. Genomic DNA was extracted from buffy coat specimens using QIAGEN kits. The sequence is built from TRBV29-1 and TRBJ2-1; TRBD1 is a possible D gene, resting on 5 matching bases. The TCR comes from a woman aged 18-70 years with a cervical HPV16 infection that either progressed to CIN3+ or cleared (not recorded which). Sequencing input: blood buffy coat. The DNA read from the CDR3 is TGCAGCGTTGTGGGGCCTAGGGGTGAG. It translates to CSVVGPRGE. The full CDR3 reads CSVVGPRGEQFF.